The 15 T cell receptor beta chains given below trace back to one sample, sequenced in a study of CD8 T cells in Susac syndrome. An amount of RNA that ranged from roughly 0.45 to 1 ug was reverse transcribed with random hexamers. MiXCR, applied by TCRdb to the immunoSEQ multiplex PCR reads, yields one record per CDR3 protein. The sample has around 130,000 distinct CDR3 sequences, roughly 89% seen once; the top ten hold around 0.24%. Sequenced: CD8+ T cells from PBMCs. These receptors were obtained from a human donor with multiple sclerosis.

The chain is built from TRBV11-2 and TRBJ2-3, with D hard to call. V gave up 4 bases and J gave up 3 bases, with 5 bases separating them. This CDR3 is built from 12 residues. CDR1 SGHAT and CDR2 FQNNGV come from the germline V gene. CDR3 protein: CASSSRTDTQYF. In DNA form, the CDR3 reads TGTGCCAGCAGCTCTAGGACAGATACGCAGTATTTT.

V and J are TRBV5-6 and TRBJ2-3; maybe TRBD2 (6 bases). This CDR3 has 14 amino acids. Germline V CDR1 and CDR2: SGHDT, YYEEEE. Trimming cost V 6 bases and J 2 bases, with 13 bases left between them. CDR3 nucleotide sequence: TGTGCCAGCATCCTCTCGGGAGACACAGATACGCAGTATTTT. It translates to CASILSGDTDTQYF.

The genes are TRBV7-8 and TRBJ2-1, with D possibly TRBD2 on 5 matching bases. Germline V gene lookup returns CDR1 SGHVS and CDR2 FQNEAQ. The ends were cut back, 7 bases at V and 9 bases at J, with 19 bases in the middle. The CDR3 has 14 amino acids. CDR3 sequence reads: CASNPGSEAVEQFF. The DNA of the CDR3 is TGTGCCAGCAACCCGGGGAGCGAAGCGGTTGAGCAGTTCTTC.

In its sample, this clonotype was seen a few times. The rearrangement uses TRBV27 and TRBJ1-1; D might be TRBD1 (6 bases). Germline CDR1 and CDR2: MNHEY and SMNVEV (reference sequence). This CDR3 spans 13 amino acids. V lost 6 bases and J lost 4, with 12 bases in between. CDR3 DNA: TGTGCCAGCAGCCCGGGGGGCTTCACTGAAGCTTTCTTT. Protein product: CASSPGGFTEAFF.

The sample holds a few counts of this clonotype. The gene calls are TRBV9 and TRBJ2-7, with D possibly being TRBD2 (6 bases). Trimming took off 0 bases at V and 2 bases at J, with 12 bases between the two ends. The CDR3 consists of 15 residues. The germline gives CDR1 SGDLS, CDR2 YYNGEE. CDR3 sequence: CASSVGPGGTYEQYF. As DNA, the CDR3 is TGTGCCAGCAGCGTAGGTCCTGGCGGGACCTACGAGCAGTACTTC.

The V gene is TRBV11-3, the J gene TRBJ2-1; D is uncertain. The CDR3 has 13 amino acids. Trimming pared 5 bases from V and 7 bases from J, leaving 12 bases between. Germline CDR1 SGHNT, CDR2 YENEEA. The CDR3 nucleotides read TGTGCCAGCAGCCCCGCTTCCGGGAATGAGCAGTTCTTC. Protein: CASSPASGNEQFF. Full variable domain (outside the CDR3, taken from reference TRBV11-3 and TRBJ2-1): EAGVVQSPRYKIIEKKQPVAFWCNPISGHNTLYWYLQNLGQGPELLIRYENEEAVDDSQLPKDRFSAERLKGVDSTLKIQPAELGDSAVYLCASSPASGNEQFFGPGTRLTVL.

CDR3 loop: CASSGGANVLTF. In DNA form, the CDR3 reads TGTGCCAGCTCAGGAGGGGCCAACGTCCTGACTTTC. The chain employs TRBV27 and TRBJ2-6; D uncertain. V lost 8 bases and J 4 bases, leaving 6 bases between the germline ends. Germline values: CDR1 MNHEY, CDR2 SMNVEV (reference sequence). The CDR3 is 12 residues long.

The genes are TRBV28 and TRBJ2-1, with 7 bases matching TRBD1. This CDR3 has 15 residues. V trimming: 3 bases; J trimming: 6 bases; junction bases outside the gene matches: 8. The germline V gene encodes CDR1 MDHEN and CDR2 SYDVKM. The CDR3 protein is CASSLGTEHLNEQFF. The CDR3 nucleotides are TGTGCCAGCAGTTTGGGGACAGAACACCTCAATGAGCAGTTCTTC.

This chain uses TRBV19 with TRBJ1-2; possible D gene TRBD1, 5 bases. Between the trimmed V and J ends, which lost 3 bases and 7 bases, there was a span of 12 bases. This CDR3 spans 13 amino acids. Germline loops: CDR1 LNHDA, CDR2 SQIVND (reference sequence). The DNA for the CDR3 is TGTGCCAGTAGTATTAGTGGGGCAATTGGCTACACCTTC. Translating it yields CASSISGAIGYTF.

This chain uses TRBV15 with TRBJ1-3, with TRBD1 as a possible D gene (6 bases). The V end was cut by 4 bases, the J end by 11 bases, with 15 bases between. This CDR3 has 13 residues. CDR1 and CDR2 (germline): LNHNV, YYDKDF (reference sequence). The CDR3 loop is CATSNLQGDAIYF. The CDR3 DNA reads TGTGCCACCAGCAACCTACAGGGAGACGCCATATATTTT.

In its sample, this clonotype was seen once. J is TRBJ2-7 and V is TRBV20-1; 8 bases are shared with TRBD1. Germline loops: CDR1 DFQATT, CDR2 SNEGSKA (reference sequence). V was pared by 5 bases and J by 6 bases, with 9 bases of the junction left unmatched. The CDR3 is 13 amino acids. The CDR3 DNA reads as TGCAGTGCTTCCGGGACAGGCCCCCTCGAGCAGTACTTC. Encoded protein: CSASGTGPLEQYF.

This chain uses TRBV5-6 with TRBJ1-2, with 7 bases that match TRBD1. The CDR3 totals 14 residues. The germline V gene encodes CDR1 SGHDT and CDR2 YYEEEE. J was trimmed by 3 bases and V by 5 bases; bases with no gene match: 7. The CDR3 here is CASRLSQGDYGYTF. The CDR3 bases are TGTGCCAGCAGACTGTCCCAGGGGGACTATGGCTACACCTTC.

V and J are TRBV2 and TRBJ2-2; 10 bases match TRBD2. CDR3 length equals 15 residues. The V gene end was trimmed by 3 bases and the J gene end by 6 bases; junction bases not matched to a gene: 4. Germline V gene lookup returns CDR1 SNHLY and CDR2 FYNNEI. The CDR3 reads CASSDLAGEAGELFF. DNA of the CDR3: TGTGCCAGCAGTGACCTAGCGGGAGAAGCCGGGGAGCTGTTTTTT.

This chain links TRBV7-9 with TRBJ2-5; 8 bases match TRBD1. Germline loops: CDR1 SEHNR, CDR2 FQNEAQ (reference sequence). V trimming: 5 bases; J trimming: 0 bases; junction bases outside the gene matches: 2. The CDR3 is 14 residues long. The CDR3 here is CASSRQGYQETQYF. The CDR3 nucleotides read TGTGCCAGCAGCAGACAGGGGTACCAAGAGACCCAGTACTTC.

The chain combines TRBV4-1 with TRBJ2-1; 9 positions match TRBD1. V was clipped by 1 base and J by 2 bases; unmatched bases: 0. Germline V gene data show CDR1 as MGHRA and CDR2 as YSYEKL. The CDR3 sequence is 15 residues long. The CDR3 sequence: CASSQGQGAYNEQFF. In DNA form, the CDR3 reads TGCGCCAGCAGCCAAGGACAGGGGGCCTACAATGAGCAGTTCTTC.